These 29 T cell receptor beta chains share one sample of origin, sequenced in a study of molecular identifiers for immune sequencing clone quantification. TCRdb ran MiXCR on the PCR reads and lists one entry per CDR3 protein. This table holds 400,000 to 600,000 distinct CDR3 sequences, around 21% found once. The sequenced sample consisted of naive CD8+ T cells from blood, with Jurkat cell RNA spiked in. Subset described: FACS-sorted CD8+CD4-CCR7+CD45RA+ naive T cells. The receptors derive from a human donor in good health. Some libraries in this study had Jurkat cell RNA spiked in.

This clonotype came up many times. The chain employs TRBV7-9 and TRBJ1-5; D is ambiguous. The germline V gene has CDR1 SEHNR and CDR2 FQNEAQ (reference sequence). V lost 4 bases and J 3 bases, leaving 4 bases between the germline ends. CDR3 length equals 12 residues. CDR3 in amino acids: CASSSDNQPQHF. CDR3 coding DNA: TGTGCCAGCAGCTCGGACAATCAGCCCCAGCATTTT.

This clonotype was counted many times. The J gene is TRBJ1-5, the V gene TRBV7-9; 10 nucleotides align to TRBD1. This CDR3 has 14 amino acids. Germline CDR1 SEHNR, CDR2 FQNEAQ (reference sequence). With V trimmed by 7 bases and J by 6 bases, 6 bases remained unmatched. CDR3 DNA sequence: TGTGCCAGCACGGGGGACAGGGGAGGTCAGCCCCAGCATTTT. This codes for CASTGDRGGQPQHF.

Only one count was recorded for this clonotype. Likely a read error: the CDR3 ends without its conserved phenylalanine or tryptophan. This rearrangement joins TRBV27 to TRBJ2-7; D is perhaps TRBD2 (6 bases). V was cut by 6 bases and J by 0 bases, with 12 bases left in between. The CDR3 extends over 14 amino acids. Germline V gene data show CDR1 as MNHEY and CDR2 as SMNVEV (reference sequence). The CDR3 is CASSAGMNSYEQYL. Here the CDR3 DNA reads TGTGCCAGCAGCGCGGGGATGAACTCCTACGAGCAGTACCTC.

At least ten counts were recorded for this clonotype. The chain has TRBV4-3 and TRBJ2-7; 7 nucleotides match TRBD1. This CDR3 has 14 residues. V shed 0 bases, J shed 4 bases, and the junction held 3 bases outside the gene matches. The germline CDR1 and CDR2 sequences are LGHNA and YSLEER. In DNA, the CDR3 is TGCGCCAGCAGCCAAGATGTCAGGGGGTACGAGCAGTACTTC. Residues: CASSQDVRGYEQYF.

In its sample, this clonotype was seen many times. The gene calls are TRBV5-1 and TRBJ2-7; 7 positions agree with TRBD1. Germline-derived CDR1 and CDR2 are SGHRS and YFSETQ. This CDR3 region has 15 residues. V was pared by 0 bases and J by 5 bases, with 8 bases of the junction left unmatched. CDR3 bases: TGCGCCAGCAGCTTGGTGTTGGACAGGTTGGACGAGCAGTACTTC. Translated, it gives CASSLVLDRLDEQYF.

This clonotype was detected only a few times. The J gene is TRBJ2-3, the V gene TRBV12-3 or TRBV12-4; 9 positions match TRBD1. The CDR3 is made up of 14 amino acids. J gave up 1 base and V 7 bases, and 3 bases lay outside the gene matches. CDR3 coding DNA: TGTGCCAGCACCCGGGACAGGGGCACAGATACGCAGTATTTT. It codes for CASTRDRGTDTQYF.

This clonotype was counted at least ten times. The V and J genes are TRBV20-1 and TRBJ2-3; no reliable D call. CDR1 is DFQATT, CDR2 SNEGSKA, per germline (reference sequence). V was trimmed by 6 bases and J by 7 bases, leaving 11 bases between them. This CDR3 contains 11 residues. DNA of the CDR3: TGCAGTGCCGCAGCAGAGAATACGCAGTATTTT. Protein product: CSAAAENTQYF.

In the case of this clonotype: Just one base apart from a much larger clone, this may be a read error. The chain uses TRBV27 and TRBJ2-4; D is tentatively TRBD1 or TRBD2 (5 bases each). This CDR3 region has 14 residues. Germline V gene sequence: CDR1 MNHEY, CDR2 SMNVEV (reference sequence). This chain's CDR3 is CASRITGAENTQYF. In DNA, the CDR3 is TGTGCCAGCAGAATAACCGGGGCCGAGAACACTCAGTACTTC.

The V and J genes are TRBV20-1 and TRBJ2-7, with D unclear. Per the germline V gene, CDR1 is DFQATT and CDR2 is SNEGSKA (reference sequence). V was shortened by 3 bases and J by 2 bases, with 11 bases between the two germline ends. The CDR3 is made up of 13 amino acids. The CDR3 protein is CSARSSLTYEQYF. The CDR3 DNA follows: TGCAGTGCTAGGTCCTCTTTAACCTACGAGCAGTACTTC.

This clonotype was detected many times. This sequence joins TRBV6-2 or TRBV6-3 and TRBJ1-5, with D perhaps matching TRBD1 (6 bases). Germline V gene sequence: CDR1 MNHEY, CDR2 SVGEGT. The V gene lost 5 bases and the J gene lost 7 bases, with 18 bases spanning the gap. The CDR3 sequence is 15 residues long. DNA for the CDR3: TGTGCCAGCAGTCACGGAACAGGGATTCAACAGCCCCAGCATTTT. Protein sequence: CASSHGTGIQQPQHF.

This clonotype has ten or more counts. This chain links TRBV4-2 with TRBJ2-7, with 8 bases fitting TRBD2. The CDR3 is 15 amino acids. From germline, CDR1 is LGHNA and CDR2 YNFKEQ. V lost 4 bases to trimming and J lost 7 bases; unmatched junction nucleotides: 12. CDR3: CASSPPSQREKEQYF. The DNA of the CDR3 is TGTGCCAGCAGCCCCCCGTCCCAGCGGGAGAAGGAGCAGTACTTC.

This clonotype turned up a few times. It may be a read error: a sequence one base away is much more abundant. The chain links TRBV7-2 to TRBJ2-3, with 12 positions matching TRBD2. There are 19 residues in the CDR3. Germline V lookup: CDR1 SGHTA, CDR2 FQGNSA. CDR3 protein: CSSSQTSGGFIPSTDTQYF. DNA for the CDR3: TGTTCCAGCAGCCAGACTAGCGGGGGCTTCATCCCTAGCACAGATACGCAGTATTTT.

Written as DNA, the CDR3 is TGTGCCAGCAGTCCGGGACAGCTCCATTATGGCTACACCTTC. Translation: CASSPGQLHYGYTF. This chain joins TRBV7-9 and TRBJ1-2, with 7 bases matching TRBD1. The CDR3 sequence is 14 residues long. J was trimmed by 5 bases and V by 6 bases; bases with no gene match: 9. Germline lookup yields CDR1 SEHNR and CDR2 FQNEAQ (reference sequence).

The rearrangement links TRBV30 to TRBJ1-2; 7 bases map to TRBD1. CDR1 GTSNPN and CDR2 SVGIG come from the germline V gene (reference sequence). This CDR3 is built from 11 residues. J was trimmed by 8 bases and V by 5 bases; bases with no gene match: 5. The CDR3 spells CAWVTGEGYTF. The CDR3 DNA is TGTGCCTGGGTAACAGGGGAGGGCTACACCTTC.

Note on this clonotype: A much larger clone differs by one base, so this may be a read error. The CDR3 sequence: CSTKGLAGLYEQYF. As DNA, the CDR3 is TGCAGTACAAAGGGACTAGCGGGACTCTACGAGCAGTACTTC. This chain joins TRBV20-1 and TRBJ2-7, with 13 bases matching TRBD2. Trimming cost V 8 bases and J 3 bases; bases outside gene matches: 7. CDR1 DFQATT and CDR2 SNEGSKA come from the germline V gene (reference sequence). The CDR3 is made up of 14 amino acids.

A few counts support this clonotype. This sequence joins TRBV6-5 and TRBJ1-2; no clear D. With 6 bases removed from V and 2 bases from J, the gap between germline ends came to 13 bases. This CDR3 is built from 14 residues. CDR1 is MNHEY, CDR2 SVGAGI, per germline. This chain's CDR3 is CASRDLAENYGYTF. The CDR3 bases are TGTGCCAGCAGGGATCTAGCCGAGAACTATGGCTACACCTTC.

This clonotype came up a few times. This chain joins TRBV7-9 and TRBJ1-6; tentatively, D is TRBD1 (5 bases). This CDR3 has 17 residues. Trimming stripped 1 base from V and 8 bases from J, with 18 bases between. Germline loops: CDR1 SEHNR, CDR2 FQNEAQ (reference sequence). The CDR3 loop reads CASSLGGPATGDSPLHF. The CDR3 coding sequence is TGTGCCAGCAGCTTAGGAGGTCCAGCCACGGGGGATTCACCCCTCCACTTT.

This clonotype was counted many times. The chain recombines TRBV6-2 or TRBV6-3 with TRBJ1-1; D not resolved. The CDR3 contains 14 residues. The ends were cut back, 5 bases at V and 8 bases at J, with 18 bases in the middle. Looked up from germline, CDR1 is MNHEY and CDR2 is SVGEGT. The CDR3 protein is CASSISLVGAEAFF. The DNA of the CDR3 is TGTGCCAGCAGTATAAGCTTGGTAGGCGCGGAAGCTTTCTTT.

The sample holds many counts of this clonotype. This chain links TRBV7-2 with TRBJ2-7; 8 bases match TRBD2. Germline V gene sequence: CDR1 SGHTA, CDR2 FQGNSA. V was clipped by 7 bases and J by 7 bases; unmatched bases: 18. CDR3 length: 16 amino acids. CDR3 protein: CASTFSIAGTRREQYF. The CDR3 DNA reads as TGTGCCAGCACCTTTTCTATAGCGGGAACCCGGAGGGAGCAGTACTTC.

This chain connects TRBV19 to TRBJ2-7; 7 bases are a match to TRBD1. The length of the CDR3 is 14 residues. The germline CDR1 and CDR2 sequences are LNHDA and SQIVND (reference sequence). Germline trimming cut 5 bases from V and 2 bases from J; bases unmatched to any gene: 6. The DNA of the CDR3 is TGTGCCAGTAGTGCAACGCAGGGGGCCTACGAGCAGTACTTC. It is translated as CASSATQGAYEQYF.

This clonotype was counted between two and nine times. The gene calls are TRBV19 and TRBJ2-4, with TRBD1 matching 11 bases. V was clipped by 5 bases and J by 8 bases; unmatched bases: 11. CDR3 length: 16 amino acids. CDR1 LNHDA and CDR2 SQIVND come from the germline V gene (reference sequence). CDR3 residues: CASSVTRTGGKDIQYF. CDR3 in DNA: TGTGCCAGTAGTGTGACTCGGACAGGGGGCAAGGACATTCAGTACTTC. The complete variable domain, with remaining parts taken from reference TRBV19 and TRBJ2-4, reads DGGITQSPKYLFRKEGQNVTLSCEQNLNHDAMYWYRQDPGQGLRLIYYSQIVNDFQKGDIAEGYSVSREKKESFPLTVTSAQKNPTAFYLCASSVTRTGGKDIQYFGAGTRLSVL.

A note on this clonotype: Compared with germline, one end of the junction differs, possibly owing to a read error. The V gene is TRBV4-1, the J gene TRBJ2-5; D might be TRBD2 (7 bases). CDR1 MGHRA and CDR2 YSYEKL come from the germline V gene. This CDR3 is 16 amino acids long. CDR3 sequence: CVSGTMGGGPQETQYF. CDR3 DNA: TGCGTCAGCGGAACCATGGGGGGGGGGCCCCAAGAGACCCAGTACTTC.

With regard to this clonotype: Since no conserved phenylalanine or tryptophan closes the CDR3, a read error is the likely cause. As DNA, the CDR3 is TGTGCCAGCAGTCGGACAGGGATCCAAAACACCATATATCTT. It is translated as CASSRTGIQNTIYL. The chain couples TRBV7-9 to TRBJ1-3; 8 nucleotides line up with TRBD1. Germline trimming cut 6 bases from V and 6 bases from J; bases unmatched to any gene: 7. CDR3 length equals 14 residues. Per germline, CDR1 SEHNR and CDR2 FQNEAQ (reference sequence).

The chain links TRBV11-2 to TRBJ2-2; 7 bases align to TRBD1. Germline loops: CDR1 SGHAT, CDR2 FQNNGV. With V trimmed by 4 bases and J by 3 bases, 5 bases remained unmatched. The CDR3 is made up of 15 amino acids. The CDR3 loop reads CASSYPGQYTGELFF. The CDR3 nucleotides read TGTGCCAGCAGCTATCCGGGACAGTACACCGGGGAGCTGTTTTTT.

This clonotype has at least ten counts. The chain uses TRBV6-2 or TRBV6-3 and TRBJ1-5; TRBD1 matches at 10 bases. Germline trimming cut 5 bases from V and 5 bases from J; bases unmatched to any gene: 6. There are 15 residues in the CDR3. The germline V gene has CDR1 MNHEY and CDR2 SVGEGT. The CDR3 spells CASSTSGTGDQPQHF. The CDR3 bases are TGTGCCAGCAGTACGTCCGGGACAGGGGATCAGCCCCAGCATTTT.

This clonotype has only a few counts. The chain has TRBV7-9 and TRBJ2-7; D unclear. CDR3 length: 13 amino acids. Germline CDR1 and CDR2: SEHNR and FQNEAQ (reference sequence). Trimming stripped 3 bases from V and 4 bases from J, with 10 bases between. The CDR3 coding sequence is TGTGCCAGCAGCTTCTCTCCCCAATACGAGCAGTACTTC. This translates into CASSFSPQYEQYF.

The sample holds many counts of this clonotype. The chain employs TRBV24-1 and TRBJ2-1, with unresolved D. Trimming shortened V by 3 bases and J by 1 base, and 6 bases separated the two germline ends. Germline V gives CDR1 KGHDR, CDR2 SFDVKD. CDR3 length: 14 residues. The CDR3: CATSDKGSYNEQFF. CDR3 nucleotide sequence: TGTGCCACCAGTGATAAAGGTTCCTACAATGAGCAGTTCTTC.

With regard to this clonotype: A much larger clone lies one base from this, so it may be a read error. The CDR3 here is CASIFGFGDPAETQYF. DNA for the CDR3: TGCGCCAGCATCTTCGGGTTCGGGGACCCAGCGGAGACCCAGTACTTC. V usage is TRBV5-1 and J usage is TRBJ2-5; D tentatively fits TRBD1 or TRBD2 (5 bases each). The length of the CDR3 is 16 residues. Per the germline V gene, CDR1 is SGHRS and CDR2 is YFSETQ. The V end was cut by 6 bases, the J end by 5 bases, with 23 bases between.

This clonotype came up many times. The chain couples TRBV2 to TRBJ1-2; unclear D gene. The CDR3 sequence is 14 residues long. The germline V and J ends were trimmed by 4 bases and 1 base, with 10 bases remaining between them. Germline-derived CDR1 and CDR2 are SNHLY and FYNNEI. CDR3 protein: CASSVAKLNYGYTF. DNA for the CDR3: TGTGCCAGCAGTGTGGCGAAGCTTAACTATGGCTACACCTTC.